Listed here is a single TCR beta chain. This sample is part of a study of OX40 agonist ivuxolimab in advanced cancers. The CDR3 has 16 residues. Germline-derived CDR1 and CDR2 are MGHRA and YSYEKL. Trimming took 0 bases from V and 0 from J, leaving 8 bases between them. Some clones are missing from TCRdb's copy, which holds only in-frame ones; the method was immunoSEQ multiplex PCR. The profile shows some 64,000 clones, roughly 84% of them singletons. The source material was CD4+ or CD8+ T cells sorted from blood, sampled in a trial of the OX40 agonist ivuxolimab. The sequence was obtained from an adult with an advanced solid tumor such as melanoma, head and neck, liver or kidney cancer. The chain has TRBV4-1 and TRBJ1-4, with D unclear. The CDR3 region is CASSQEPVATNEKLFF. Written as DNA, the CDR3 is TGCGCCAGCAGCCAAGAACCGGTTGCAACTAATGAAAAACTGTTTTTT.